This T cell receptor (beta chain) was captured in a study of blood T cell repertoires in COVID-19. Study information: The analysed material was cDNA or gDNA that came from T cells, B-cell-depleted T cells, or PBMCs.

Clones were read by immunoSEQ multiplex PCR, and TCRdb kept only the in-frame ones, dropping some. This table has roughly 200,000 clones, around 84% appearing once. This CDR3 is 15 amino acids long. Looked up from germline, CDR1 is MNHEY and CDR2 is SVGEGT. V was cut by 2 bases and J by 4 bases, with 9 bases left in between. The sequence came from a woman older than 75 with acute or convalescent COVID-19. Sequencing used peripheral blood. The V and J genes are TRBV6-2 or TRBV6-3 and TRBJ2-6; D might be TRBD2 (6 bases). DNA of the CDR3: TGTGCCAGCAGTTACGGAGGGTCCGGGGCCAACGTCCTGACTTTC. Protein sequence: CASSYGGSGANVLTF.